Each of the 17 T cell receptor beta chains below was sequenced from the same sample in a study of T cells in Graves' hyperthyroidism and ophthalmopathy. RNA transcripts were the template for amplifying TCR beta CDR3 regions. RT-PCR in the first round (using the HTBI primer set) targeted the TCR CDR3. TCRdb ran MiXCR on the multiplex PCR reads and lists one entry per CDR3 protein. The table includes 650,000 to 700,000 distinct CDR3 sequences, 17% detected once. The material sequenced was blood. All receptors derive from a middle-aged man with Graves' hyperthyroidism.

The CDR3 bases are TGTGCCAGCAGTGGGAGGGGGCGAGGAAAACTGTTTTTT. This sequence encodes CASSGRGRGKLFF. The chain combines TRBV6-1 with TRBJ1-4, with 7 bases identical to TRBD1. Germline-derived CDR1 and CDR2 are MNHNS and SASEGT. V dropped 4 bases and J dropped 10; count of bases not matched to a gene: 6. The CDR3 has 13 amino acids.

The chain links TRBV11-3 to TRBJ2-7; D perhaps matches TRBD2 (6 bases). The CDR3 runs 14 residues. Germline CDR1 and CDR2: SGHNT and YENEEA. V gave up 5 bases and J gave up 2 bases, with 13 bases separating them. This CDR3 is CASSTRLVPYEQYF. The CDR3, as DNA: TGTGCCAGCAGCACCCGACTAGTCCCCTACGAGCAGTACTTC.

This clonotype has only a few counts. The CDR3 protein is CASSLFRGALTYEQYF. In nucleotides, the CDR3 is TGTGCCAGCAGTTTATTTAGGGGGGCGCTTACCTACGAGCAGTACTTC. The chain links TRBV27 to TRBJ2-7; either TRBD1 or TRBD2 may fit D (6 bases each). Germline V gene sequence: CDR1 MNHEY, CDR2 SMNVEV (reference sequence). This CDR3 spans 16 amino acids. Trimming cost V 1 base and J 2 bases, with 15 bases left between them.

This chain uses TRBV28 with TRBJ1-1, with D unresolved. This CDR3 comprises 13 residues. The V gene lost 7 bases and the J gene lost 2 bases, with 11 bases spanning the gap. CDR1 is MDHEN and CDR2 is SYDVKM in the germline V gene. The CDR3 coding sequence is TGTGCCAGCACTTTGCCAGTAAACACTGAAGCTTTCTTT. Its protein is CASTLPVNTEAFF.

This clonotype was counted many times. The genes are TRBV4-1 and TRBJ2-7; the D gene is possibly TRBD1 (6 bases). This CDR3 has 16 residues. Per germline, CDR1 MGHRA and CDR2 YSYEKL. Trimming pared 4 bases from V and 6 bases from J, leaving 22 bases between. CDR3 sequence: CASSLLRGLLGSEQYF. CDR3 DNA: TGCGCCAGCAGCCTTCTCAGGGGCCTGTTGGGTTCCGAGCAGTACTTC.

This clonotype has ten or more counts. The CDR3 DNA sequence: TGTGCCACCAGTGCCCGACAGGGCTTGATCACCGGGGAGCTGTTTTTT. It encodes CATSARQGLITGELFF. The J gene is TRBJ2-2, the V gene TRBV24-1; the match to TRBD1 covers 7 bases. The CDR3 runs to 16 residues. Germline-derived CDR1 and CDR2 are KGHDR and SFDVKD. V was pared by 5 bases and J by 4 bases, with 9 bases of the junction left unmatched.

Notes on this clonotype: In this CDR3 the conserved last residue, phenylalanine or tryptophan, is missing, so a read error is likely. This chain uses TRBV7-9 with TRBJ2-3; 8 bases map to TRBD1. The CDR3 contains 15 residues. Germline-derived CDR1 and CDR2 are SEHNR and FQNEAQ (reference sequence). Germline trimming cut 6 bases from V and 2 bases from J; bases unmatched to any gene: 7. CDR3 nucleotide sequence: TGTGCCAGCAGACCCAGGACAGGGCCCACAGATACGCAGTATGTT. It yields the protein CASRPRTGPTDTQYV.

Ten or more counts support this clonotype. This sequence joins TRBV13 and TRBJ2-7, with 10 nucleotides matching TRBD2. Losses at the gene ends were 1 base for V and 5 bases for J; bases not matched to a gene: 5. From germline, CDR1 is PRHDT and CDR2 FYEKMQ (reference sequence). This CDR3 is built from 15 residues. The DNA for the CDR3 is TGTGCCAGCAGCTTAGTGTCTAGCGGGAGAGACGAGCAGTACTTC. As protein: CASSLVSSGRDEQYF.

The rearrangement joins TRBV28 to TRBJ2-3, with D hard to call. The V gene's germline CDR1 is MDHEN and CDR2 SYDVKM. V was clipped by 2 bases and J by 1 base, with 10 bases between them. The CDR3 contains 15 residues. The DNA of the CDR3 is TGTGCCAGCAGTTTACCTCTAGTGGGCACAGATACGCAGTATTTT. It codes for CASSLPLVGTDTQYF.

The CDR3 DNA reads TGTGCCAGCTCCTGTCGTGGGGGGGGGTCCTACTCCTACGAGCAGTACTTC. Residues: CASSCRGGGSYSYEQYF. This chain uses TRBV7-3 with TRBJ2-7; 7 bases are shared with TRBD2. Unmatched junction bases numbered 16, after V lost 8 bases and J lost 0 bases. CDR3 size: 17 residues. CDR1 and CDR2 from the germline V gene are SGHTA and FQGTGA.

This clonotype was observed many times. The gene calls are TRBV7-9 and TRBJ1-4, with D unclear. CDR1 is SEHNR, CDR2 FQNEAQ, per germline (reference sequence). V dropped 1 base and J dropped 0 bases, with 6 bases sitting between them. CDR3 size: 15 residues. The CDR3 DNA is TGTGCCAGCAGCTTAGGACTTGCAACTAATGAAAAACTGTTTTTT. This sequence encodes CASSLGLATNEKLFF. The full variable domain, in which reference TRBV7-9 and TRBJ1-4 provide the parts outside the CDR3, is DTGVSQNPRHKITKRGQNVTFRCDPISEHNRLYWYRQTLGQGPEFLTYFQNEAQLEKSRLLSDRFSAERPKGSFSTLEIQRTEQGDSAMYLCASSLGLATNEKLFFGSGTQLSVL.

J is TRBJ2-7 and V is TRBV6-2 or TRBV6-3; 8 bases fit TRBD1. V lost 2 bases, J lost 1 base, and 4 bases stayed unmatched. Germline V gene lookup returns CDR1 MNHEY and CDR2 SVGEGT. This CDR3 is 15 amino acids long. The DNA for the CDR3 is TGTGCCAGCAGTTACGACAGGGGTTTTTCCTACGAGCAGTACTTC. Its protein is CASSYDRGFSYEQYF.

The chain recombines TRBV28 with TRBJ2-1; D remains unclear. The CDR3 is 15 residues long. V shed 4 bases and J shed 6 bases, with 16 bases lying between them. Germline CDR1 MDHEN, CDR2 SYDVKM. The DNA of the CDR3 is TGTGCCAGCAGTTCGGCCTCCCTAACACTCAATGAGCAGTTCTTC. This codes for CASSSASLTLNEQFF.

This clonotype has a count of ten or more. CDR3 loop: CASSIPGKETQYF. Here the CDR3 DNA reads TGTGCCAGCAGCATACCAGGGAAAGAGACCCAGTACTTC. This sequence joins TRBV7-9 and TRBJ2-5, with a possible D match to TRBD1 (5 bases). The CDR3 has 13 residues. The germline CDR1 and CDR2 sequences are SEHNR and FQNEAQ (reference sequence). Trimming shortened V by 5 bases and J by 3 bases, and 10 bases separated the two germline ends.

This chain uses TRBV6-1 with TRBJ2-1; D is possibly TRBD1 (5 bases). Germline CDR1 MNHNS, CDR2 SASEGT. The V and J ends lost 5 bases and 10 bases respectively, with 12 bases between them. This CDR3 has 12 residues. Written as DNA, the CDR3 is TGTGCCAGCAGTAACCCCAGACAGGAGCAGTTCTTC. Amino acid sequence: CASSNPRQEQFF.

This clonotype came up many times. The chain joins TRBV6-1 to TRBJ2-5; no reliable D call. CDR3 size: 13 residues. CDR1 is MNHNS and CDR2 is SASEGT in the germline V gene. Trimming pared 4 bases from V and 0 bases from J, leaving 6 bases between. Here the CDR3 DNA reads TGTGCCAGCAGTGCGTTGAACCAAGAGACCCAGTACTTC. Translated, it gives CASSALNQETQYF.

There are many counts of this clonotype. This chain uses TRBV24-1 with TRBJ1-1; a possible D gene is TRBD1 (5 bases). Germline V gene sequence: CDR1 KGHDR, CDR2 SFDVKD. The CDR3 loop spans 13 amino acids. Trimming pared 3 bases from V and 3 bases from J, leaving 7 bases between. The CDR3 spells CATSDGGYTEAFF. The CDR3 DNA follows: TGTGCCACCAGTGATGGGGGGTACACTGAAGCTTTCTTT.